Following are 7 T cell receptor beta chains from one sample sequenced in a study of blood T cell repertoires in COVID-19 (TCRdb year 2020). The library was prepared using the immunoSEQ multiplex PCR assay. TCRdb took this table from immuneACCESS and kept in-frame rearrangements with V and J called. Such tables lack part of the clones; where checked against another copy, unresolved V genes explain under half of the gap, and the rest is unexplained. Recorded for this sample are roughly 190,000 clones; about 88% of them occurred a single time. Approximately 5.6% of the sample is held by the ten biggest clonotypes. The specimen sequenced was peripheral blood. These receptors came from a woman aged 35 to 49 who had recovered from COVID-19.

This rearrangement joins TRBV18 to TRBJ2-7, with TRBD2 matching 8 bases. J gave up 3 bases and V 2 bases, and 3 bases lay outside the gene matches. The CDR3 has 14 amino acids. Germline CDR1 is KGHSH and CDR2 is LQKENI. The CDR3: CASSPNGRDYEQYF. The CDR3 coding sequence is TGTGCCAGCTCACCAAACGGGAGGGACTACGAGCAGTACTTC. Based on the CDR3 plus reference TRBV18 and TRBJ2-7, the full variable domain is NAGVMQNPRHLVRRRGQEARLRCSPMKGHSHVYWYRQLPEEGLKFMVYLQKENIIDESGMPKERFSAEFPKEGPSILRIQQVVRGDSAAYFCASSPNGRDYEQYFGPGTRLTVT.

The V and J genes are TRBV6-1 and TRBJ1-2; maybe TRBD1 (5 bases). Trimming removed 2 bases at V and 6 bases at J, with 13 bases between. The CDR3 has 14 amino acids. The germline V gene has CDR1 MNHNS and CDR2 SASEGT. Here the CDR3 reads CASSERGGGDGYTF. Written as DNA, the CDR3 is TGTGCCAGCAGTGAACGGGGGGGAGGAGATGGCTACACCTTC.

The chain couples TRBV29-1 to TRBJ1-5; D gene uncertain. V was shortened by 5 bases and J by 0 bases, with 8 bases between the two germline ends. There are 13 residues in the CDR3. CDR1 is SQVTM and CDR2 is ANQGSEA in the germline V gene. The CDR3 loop is CSVRQNSNQPQHF. CDR3 bases: TGCAGCGTTCGCCAGAATAGCAATCAGCCCCAGCATTTT.

The chain employs TRBV6-1 and TRBJ2-1; 7 bases align to TRBD1. V lost 1 base and J lost 7; bases outside the gene matches: 7. CDR1 MNHNS and CDR2 SASEGT come from the germline V gene. The CDR3 covers 15 residues. The CDR3 DNA is TGTGCCAGCAGTGAAGTAAAGGGGGCTAGAAATGAGCAGTTCTTC. As protein: CASSEVKGARNEQFF.

The chain couples TRBV7-9 to TRBJ2-5, with TRBD2 matching over 11 bases. The CDR3 has 17 residues. Germline lookup yields CDR1 SEHNR and CDR2 FQNEAQ (reference sequence). Trimming took 3 bases from V and 0 from J; bases not matched to a gene: 6. Here the CDR3 DNA reads TGTGCCAGCAGCTTGATGGGACTAGCGGCTTACCAAGAGACCCAGTACTTC. Its translation is CASSLMGLAAYQETQYF.

Only one count was recorded for this clone. The chain joins TRBV3-1 (or the pseudogene TRBV3-2) to TRBJ1-5; a possible D gene is TRBD1 (6 bases). Germline V gene data show CDR1 as LGHDT and CDR2 as YNNKEL (reference sequence). V was shortened by 4 bases and J by 7 bases, with 8 bases between the two germline ends. This CDR3 has 12 residues. The CDR3 here is CASSLQGQPQHF. DNA of the CDR3: TGTGCCAGCAGCCTACAGGGACAGCCCCAGCATTTT.

The chain joins TRBV5-8 to TRBJ2-7, with TRBD2 matching 10 bases. J lost 4 bases, V lost 0 bases, and 10 bases had no gene match. This CDR3 contains 17 residues. Germline V gene data show CDR1 as SGHTS and CDR2 as YDEGEE. The CDR3 sequence is CASSLVVSSGSLYEQYF. CDR3 DNA: TGTGCCAGCAGCTTGGTGGTGTCTAGCGGGAGCTTATACGAGCAGTACTTC.